This record covers a single T cell receptor (beta chain). This record comes from a study of blood T cell repertoires in COVID-19. The overall study: COVID-19 samples from acute and convalescent phases originated in the United States, Italy and Spain. T cells, B-cell-depleted T cells, or PBMCs supplied cDNA or gDNA.

Libraries were prepared by immunoSEQ multiplex PCR; TCRdb keeps only in-frame clonotypes and omits some of them. The sample lists about 220,000 clones; 75% to 85% were seen once. CDR3 length: 21 amino acids. Trimming removed 3 bases from V and 1 base from J; junction bases left unmatched: 20. Germline CDR1 LGHNA, CDR2 YNFKEQ. Sequencing used peripheral blood. The V gene is TRBV4-2, the J gene TRBJ1-3; TRBD1 agrees at 8 bases. This receptor was obtained from a man over 45 with active or convalescent COVID-19. CDR3 sequence (DNA): TGTGCCAGCAGCCATGTCCATAATCCGGGACAGGCGTTTGGTTCTGGAAACACCATATATTTT. It specifies CASSHVHNPGQAFGSGNTIYF.